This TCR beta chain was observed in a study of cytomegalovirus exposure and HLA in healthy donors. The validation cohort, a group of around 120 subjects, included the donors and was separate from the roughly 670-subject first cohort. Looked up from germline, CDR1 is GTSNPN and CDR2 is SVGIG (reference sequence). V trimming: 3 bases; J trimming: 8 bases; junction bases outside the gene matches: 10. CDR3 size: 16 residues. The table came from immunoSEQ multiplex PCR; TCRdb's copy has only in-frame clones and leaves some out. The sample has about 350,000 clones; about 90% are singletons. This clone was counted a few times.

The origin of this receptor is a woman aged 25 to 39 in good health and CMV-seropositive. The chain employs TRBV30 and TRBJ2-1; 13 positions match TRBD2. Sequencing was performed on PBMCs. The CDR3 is CAWSGLAGASRHEQFF. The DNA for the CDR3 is TGTGCCTGGAGCGGACTAGCGGGGGCCTCACGCCATGAGCAGTTCTTC.